This T cell receptor (beta chain) appears in the sequencing data of a study of identical twins. V dropped 6 bases and J dropped 5 bases, with 11 bases sitting between them. The CDR3 runs 12 residues. CDR1 and CDR2 from the germline V gene are LGHDT and YNNKEL (reference sequence). A single record per CDR3 protein comes from TCRdb applying MiXCR to the 5' RACE reads. The sample yields 200,000 to 300,000 distinct CDR3 sequences, about 12% seen once. Every one of the donors was a healthy Caucasian. The data also belong to a second study, concerning yellow fever vaccine responses in identical twins.

This TCR was sampled from a woman between 18 and 30 years old in good health. The genes are TRBV3-1 and TRBJ2-7; tentatively, D is TRBD1 (6 bases). Material: memory (CD45RO+) T cells sorted from blood. The CDR3 region is CASSRTVHEQYF. Here the CDR3 DNA reads TGTGCCAGCAGTCGGACAGTCCACGAGCAGTACTTC.